This T cell receptor beta chain is drawn from a study of blood T cells in healthy people across ages. Germline V gene data show CDR1 as DFQATT and CDR2 as SNEGSKA (reference sequence). CDR3 size: 17 residues. V lost 0 bases, J lost 3 bases, and 15 bases lay in between. PCR was performed a second time for roughly 7 to 12 cycles using a sample-barcoded 5' primer and a J-beta primer mix. TCRdb fed the 5' RACE reads into MiXCR, producing one record per CDR3 protein. The profile shows about a million distinct CDR3 sequences, more than 30% of them singletons. This clonotype originated in a man younger than 35 in good health. Source material: blood. The V call is TRBV20-1, the J call TRBJ1-6; D possibly corresponds to TRBD1 (5 bases). In nucleotides, the CDR3 is TGCAGTGCTAGAGATTATAAAGGGACTGTCTATAATTCACCCCTCCACTTT. Translated: CSARDYKGTVYNSPLHF.